This note documents a single TCR beta chain sequence. These data are taken from a study of shared clonotypes between healthy human individuals. Deep-level settings were used for running the assay. Splitting of each subset's genomic DNA was done evenly across several immunoSEQ plates. Loaded into unsorted PBMC replicate PCRs was about 0.3 ug DNA, 30,000 or so T cell genomes. The team ran DNA from unsorted PBMCs on ten immunoSEQ deep assay plates for sequencing. Measured with immunoSEQ multiplex PCR; TCRdb has only the in-frame clones, and not every one. Of some 480,000 clones listed, less than 80% were seen once; the top ten hold roughly 12%. This CDR3 has 15 residues. The V end lost 4 bases, the J end lost 0 bases, and 7 bases lay between the germline ends. Germline CDR1 and CDR2: SGHDN and FVKESK.

Specimen: PBMCs. This sequence originates from a woman in her forties in good health. Some clones in this sample may be carry-over from other donors' samples. The chain links TRBV14 to TRBJ2-6; D is undetermined. CDR3 region: CASSPGGSGANVLTF. The DNA of the CDR3 is TGTGCCAGCAGCCCCGGCGGCTCTGGGGCCAACGTCCTGACTTTC.